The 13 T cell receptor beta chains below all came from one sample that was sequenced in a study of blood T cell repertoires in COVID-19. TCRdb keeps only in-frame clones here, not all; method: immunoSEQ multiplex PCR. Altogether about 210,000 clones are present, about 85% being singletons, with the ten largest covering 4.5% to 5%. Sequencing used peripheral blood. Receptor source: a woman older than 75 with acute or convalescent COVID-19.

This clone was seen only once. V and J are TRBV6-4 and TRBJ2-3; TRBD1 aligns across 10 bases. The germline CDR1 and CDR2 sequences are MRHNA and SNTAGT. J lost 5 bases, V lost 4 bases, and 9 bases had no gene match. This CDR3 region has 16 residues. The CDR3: CASSVGFGTGEDTQYF. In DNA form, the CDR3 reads TGTGCCAGCAGTGTGGGATTCGGGACAGGGGAAGATACGCAGTATTTT.

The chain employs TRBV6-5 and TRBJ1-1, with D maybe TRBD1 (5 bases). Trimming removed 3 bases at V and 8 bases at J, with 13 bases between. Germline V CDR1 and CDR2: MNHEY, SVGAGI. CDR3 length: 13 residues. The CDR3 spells CASSYGATGEAFF. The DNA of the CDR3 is TGTGCCAGCAGTTATGGGGCAACCGGAGAAGCTTTCTTT.

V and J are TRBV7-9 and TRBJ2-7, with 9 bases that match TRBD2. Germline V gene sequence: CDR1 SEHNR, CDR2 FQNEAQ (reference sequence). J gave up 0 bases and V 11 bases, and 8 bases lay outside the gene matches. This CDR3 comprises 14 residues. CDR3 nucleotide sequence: TGTGCCGCCGATTTAGCGGGAGTCTCCTACGAGCAGTACTTC. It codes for CAADLAGVSYEQYF.

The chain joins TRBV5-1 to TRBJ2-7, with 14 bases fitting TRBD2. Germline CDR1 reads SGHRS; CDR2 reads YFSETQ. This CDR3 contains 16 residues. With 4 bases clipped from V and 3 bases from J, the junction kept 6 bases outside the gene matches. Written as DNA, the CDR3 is TGCGCCAGCAGCAACGGACTAGCGGGAGGAGGCTACGAGCAGTACTTC. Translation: CASSNGLAGGGYEQYF.

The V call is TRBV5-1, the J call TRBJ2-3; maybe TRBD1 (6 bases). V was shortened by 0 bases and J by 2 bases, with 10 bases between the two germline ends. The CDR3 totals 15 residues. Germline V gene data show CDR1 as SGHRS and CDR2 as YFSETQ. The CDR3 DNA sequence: TGCGCCAGCAGCTTGGGGCAGGGGATCACAGATACGCAGTATTTT. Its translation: CASSLGQGITDTQYF. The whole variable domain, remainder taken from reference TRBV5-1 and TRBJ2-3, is KAGVTQTPRYLIKTRGQQVTLSCSPISGHRSVSWYQQTPGQGLQFLFEYFSETQRNKGNFPGRFSGRQFSNSRSEMNVSTLELGDSALYLCASSLGQGITDTQYFGPGTRLTVL.

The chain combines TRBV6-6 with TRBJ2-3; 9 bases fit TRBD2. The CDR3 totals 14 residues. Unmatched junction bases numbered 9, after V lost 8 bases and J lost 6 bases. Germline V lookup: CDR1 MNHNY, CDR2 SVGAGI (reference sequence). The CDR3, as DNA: TGTGCCAGCTTGGCTAGCGGGAATCGGGATACGCAGTATTTT. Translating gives CASLASGNRDTQYF.

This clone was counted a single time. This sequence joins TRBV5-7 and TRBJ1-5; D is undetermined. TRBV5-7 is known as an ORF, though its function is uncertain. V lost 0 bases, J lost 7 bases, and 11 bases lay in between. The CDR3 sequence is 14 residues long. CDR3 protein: CASSLEAGKQPQHF. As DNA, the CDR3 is TGTGCCAGCAGCTTGGAGGCGGGTAAACAGCCCCAGCATTTT.

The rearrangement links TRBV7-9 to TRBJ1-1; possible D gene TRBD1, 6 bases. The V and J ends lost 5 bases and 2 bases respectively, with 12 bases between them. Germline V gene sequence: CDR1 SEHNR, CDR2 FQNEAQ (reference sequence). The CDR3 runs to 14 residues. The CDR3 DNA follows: TGTGCCAGCAGCCCTTTAGGGGGAAACACTGAAGCTTTCTTT. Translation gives CASSPLGGNTEAFF.

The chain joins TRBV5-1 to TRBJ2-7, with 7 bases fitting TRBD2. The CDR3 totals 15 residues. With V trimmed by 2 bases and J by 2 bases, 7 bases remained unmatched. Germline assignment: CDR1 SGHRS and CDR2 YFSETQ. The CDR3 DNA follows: TGCGCCAGCAGCTTTCGGGCGGGAGAGACCTACGAGCAGTACTTC. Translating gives CASSFRAGETYEQYF.

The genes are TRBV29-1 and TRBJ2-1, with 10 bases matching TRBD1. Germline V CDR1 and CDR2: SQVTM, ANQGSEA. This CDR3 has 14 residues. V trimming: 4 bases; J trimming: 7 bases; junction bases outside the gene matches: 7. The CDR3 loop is CSVAKDRGRNEQFF. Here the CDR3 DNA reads TGCAGCGTTGCGAAGGACAGGGGGAGGAATGAGCAGTTCTTC.

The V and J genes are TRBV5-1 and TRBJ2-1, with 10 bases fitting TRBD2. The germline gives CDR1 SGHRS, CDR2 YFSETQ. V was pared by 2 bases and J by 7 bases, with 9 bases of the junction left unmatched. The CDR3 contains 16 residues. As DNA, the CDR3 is TGCGCCAGCAGCTTACAACCAGGACTAGCGGCGAATGAGCAGTTCTTC. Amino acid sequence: CASSLQPGLAANEQFF. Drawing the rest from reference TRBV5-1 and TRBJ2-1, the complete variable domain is KAGVTQTPRYLIKTRGQQVTLSCSPISGHRSVSWYQQTPGQGLQFLFEYFSETQRNKGNFPGRFSGRQFSNSRSEMNVSTLELGDSALYLCASSLQPGLAANEQFFGPGTRLTVL.

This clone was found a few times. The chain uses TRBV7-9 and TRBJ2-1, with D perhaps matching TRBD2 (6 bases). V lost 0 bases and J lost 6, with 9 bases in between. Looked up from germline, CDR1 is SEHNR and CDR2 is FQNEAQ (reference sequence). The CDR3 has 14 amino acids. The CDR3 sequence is CASSLAGGLNEQFF. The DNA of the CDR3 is TGTGCCAGCAGCTTAGCGGGGGGTCTCAATGAGCAGTTCTTC.

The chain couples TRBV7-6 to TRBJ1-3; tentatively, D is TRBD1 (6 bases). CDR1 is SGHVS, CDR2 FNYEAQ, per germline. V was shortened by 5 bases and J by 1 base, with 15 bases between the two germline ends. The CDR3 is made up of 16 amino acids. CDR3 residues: CASSPTAGASGNTIYF. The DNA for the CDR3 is TGTGCCAGCAGCCCCACCGCAGGGGCATCTGGAAACACCATATATTTT. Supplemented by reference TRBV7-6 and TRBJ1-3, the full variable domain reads GAGVSQSPRYKVTKRGQDVALRCDPISGHVSLYWYRQALGQGPEFLTYFNYEAQQDKSGLPNDRFSAERPEGSISTLTIQRTEQRDSAMYRCASSPTAGASGNTIYFGEGSWLTVV.